This TCR beta chain is from a study of T cell repertoires in cytomegalovirus infection. At the level of the study: Indications came from public TCR beta signatures; they pointed to CMV infection and to a matching HLA type. Findings and limits, study-wide: HLA-C-restricted CMV clonotypes gave the most frequent clonotype in two of eight donors.

Germline loops: CDR1 SQVTM, CDR2 ANQGSEA. This CDR3 is 11 amino acids long. V was clipped by 7 bases and J by 6 bases, with 13 bases between them. MiXCR was run by TCRdb on the reads, yielding one entry per CDR3 protein. The sample carries around 550,000 distinct CDR3 sequences, approximately 25% recorded once. Details on this clonotype: What it binds is unknown.

The sequence derives from a human donor in good health (CMV status not recorded). Some clones in this sample may be carry-over from other donors' samples. Material for sequencing was PBMCs. V and J are TRBV29-1 and TRBJ2-7; D is unclear. The CDR3 coding sequence is TGCAGCGGAACGGCGACGGGCGAGCAGTACTTC. Its translation is CSGTATGEQYF.